The clone carrying this T cell receptor (beta chain) has more than one count but fewer than ten. Antigen: not known. A single record per CDR3 protein comes from TCRdb applying MiXCR to the RT-PCR reads. The sample records about 650,000 distinct CDR3 sequences, 15% to 18% being singletons. This entry is derived from a study of response to subunit inactivated influenza vaccine. V lost 8 bases and J lost 8, with 16 bases in between. This CDR3 spans 13 amino acids. Findings and limits, study-wide: Authors suggested that a seasonal influenza vaccination recruits few new T cells each time.

Material: PBMCs from blood, obtained 11 to 12 days after vaccination. This TCR was recovered from a man aged 45-65 years who received an inactivated influenza vaccine. The rearrangement uses TRBV12-3 or TRBV12-4 and TRBJ2-4; no reliable D call. The DNA of the CDR3 is TGTGCCAGCCTCTCCTCGGTCAGTCACATTCAGTACTTC. Translating it yields CASLSSVSHIQYF.